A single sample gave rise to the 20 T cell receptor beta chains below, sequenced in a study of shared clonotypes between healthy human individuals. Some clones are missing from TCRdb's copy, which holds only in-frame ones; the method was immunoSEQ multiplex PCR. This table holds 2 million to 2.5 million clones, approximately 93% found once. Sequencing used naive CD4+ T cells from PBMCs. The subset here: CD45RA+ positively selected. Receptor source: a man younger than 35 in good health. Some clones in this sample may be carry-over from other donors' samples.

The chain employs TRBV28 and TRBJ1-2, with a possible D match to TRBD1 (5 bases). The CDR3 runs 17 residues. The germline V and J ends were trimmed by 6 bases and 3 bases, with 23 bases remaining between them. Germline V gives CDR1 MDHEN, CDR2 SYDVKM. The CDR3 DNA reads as TGTGCCAGCAGATCTGCACTAGAACGGGGGTTGGACTATGGCTACACCTTC. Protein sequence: CASRSALERGLDYGYTF.

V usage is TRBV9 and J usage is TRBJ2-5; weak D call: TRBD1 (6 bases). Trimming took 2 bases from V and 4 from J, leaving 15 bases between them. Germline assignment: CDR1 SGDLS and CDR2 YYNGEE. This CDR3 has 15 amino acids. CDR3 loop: CASSVEQGDGETQYF. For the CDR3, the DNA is TGTGCCAGCAGCGTCGAACAGGGCGACGGAGAGACCCAGTACTTC. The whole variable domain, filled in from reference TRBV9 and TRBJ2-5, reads DSGVTQTPKHLITATGQRVTLRCSPRSGDLSVYWYQQSLDQGLQFLIQYYNGEERAKGNILERFSAQQFPDLHSELNLSSLELGDSALYFCASSVEQGDGETQYFGPGTRLLVL.

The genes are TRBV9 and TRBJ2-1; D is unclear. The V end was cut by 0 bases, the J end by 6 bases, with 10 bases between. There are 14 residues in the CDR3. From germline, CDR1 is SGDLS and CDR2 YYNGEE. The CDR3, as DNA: TGTGCCAGCAGCGTAGAGGAAACGCGCAATGAGCAGTTCTTC. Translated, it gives CASSVEETRNEQFF.

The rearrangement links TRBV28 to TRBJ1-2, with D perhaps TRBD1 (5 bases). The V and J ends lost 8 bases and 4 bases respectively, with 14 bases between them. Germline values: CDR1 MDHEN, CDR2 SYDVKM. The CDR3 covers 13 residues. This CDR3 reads CASSPVQAYGYTF. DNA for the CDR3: TGTGCCAGCTCCCCGGTACAGGCCTATGGCTACACCTTC.

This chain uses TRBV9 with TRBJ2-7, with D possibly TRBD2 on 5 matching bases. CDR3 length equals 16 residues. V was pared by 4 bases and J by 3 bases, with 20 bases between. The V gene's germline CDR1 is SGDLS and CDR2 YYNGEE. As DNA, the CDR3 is TGTGCCAGCAGCCCCCGATTGAGGTCTGCGGGCTACGAGCAGTACTTC. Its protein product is CASSPRLRSAGYEQYF.

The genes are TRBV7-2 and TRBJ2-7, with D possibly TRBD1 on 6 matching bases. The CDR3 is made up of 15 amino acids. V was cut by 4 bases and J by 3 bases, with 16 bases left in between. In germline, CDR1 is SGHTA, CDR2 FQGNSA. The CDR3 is CASSSWPGHRYEQYF. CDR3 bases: TGTGCCAGCAGCTCATGGCCGGGACACCGCTACGAGCAGTACTTC.

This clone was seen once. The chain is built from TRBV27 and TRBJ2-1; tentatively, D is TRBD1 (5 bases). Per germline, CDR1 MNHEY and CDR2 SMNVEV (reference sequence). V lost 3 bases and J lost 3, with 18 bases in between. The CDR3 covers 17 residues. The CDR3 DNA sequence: TGTGCCAGCAGTTTTGGCTCGGGCAGGGATTACTACAATGAGCAGTTCTTC. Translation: CASSFGSGRDYYNEQFF.

As DNA, the CDR3 is TGCGCCAGCAGCCCGGGACTAGCGGGAGCAACAGAGGGGACGCAGTATTTT. Its protein is CASSPGLAGATEGTQYF. The chain links TRBV5-1 to TRBJ2-3; 14 bases are a match to TRBD2. V gave up 4 bases and J gave up 9 bases; unmatched junction bases: 13. The CDR3 consists of 17 residues. The germline CDR1 and CDR2 sequences are SGHRS and YFSETQ.

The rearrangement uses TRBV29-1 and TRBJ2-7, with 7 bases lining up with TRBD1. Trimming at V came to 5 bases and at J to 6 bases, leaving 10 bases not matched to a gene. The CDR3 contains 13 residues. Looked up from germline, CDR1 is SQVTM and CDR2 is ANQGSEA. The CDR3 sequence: CSVPGQKLGEQYF. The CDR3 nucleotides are TGCAGCGTTCCGGGACAGAAATTGGGCGAGCAGTACTTC.

This CDR3 is CASSDAARGRRTGELFF. The CDR3 DNA reads TGCGCCAGCAGTGACGCCGCCAGGGGGCGTCGCACCGGGGAGCTGTTTTTT. The rearrangement links TRBV10-1 to TRBJ2-2; 8 bases are shared with TRBD1. The CDR3 sequence is 17 residues long. The ends lost 3 bases at V and 4 bases at J; junction bases unmatched: 10. In germline, CDR1 is WNHNN, CDR2 SYGVQD (reference sequence).

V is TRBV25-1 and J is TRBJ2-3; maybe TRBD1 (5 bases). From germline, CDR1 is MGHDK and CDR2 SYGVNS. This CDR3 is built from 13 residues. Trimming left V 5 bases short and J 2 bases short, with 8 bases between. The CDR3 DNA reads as TGTGCCAGCAGTCGACAGTCCACAGATACGCAGTATTTT. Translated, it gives CASSRQSTDTQYF.

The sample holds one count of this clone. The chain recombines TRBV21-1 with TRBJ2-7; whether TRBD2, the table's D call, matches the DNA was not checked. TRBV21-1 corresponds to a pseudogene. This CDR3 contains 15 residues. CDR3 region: CASRPAGGLSYEQYF. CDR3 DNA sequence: TGTGCCAGCAGACCAGCGGGAGGTTTGTCCTACGAGCAGTACTTC.

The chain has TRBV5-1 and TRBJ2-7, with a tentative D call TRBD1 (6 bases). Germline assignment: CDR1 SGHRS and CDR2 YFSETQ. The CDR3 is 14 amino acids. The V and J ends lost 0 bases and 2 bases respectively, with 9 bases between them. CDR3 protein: CASSLEGDTYEQYF. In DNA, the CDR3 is TGCGCCAGCAGCTTGGAAGGGGACACCTACGAGCAGTACTTC.

The CDR3 DNA reads TGTGCCAGCAGTGTGACAGGGAACCAAAATGAAAAACTGTTTTTT. This sequence encodes CASSVTGNQNEKLFF. The chain links TRBV27 to TRBJ1-4; 7 bases align to TRBD1. The J segment lost 5 bases and the V segment lost 5 bases, leaving 8 bases of the junction unmatched. This CDR3 contains 15 residues. Germline loops: CDR1 MNHEY, CDR2 SMNVEV (reference sequence).

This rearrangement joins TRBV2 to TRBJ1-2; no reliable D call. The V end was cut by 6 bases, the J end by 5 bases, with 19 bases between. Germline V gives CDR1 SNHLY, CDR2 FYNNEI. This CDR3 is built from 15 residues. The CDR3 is CASSQTPQRRYGYTF. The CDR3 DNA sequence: TGTGCCAGCAGCCAAACCCCACAGAGAAGATATGGCTACACCTTC.

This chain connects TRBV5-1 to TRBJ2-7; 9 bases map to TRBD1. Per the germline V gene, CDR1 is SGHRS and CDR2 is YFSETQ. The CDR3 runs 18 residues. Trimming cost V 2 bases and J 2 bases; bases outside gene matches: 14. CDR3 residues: CASSFLPTGTGITYEQYF. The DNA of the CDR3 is TGCGCCAGCAGCTTTTTACCCACCGGGACAGGGATTACCTACGAGCAGTACTTC.

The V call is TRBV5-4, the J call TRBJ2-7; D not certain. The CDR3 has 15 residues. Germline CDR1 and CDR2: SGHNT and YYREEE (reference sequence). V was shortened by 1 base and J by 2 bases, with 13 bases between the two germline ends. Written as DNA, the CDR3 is TGTGCCAGCAGCTTGCAGGTCGGCTCGACCTACGAGCAGTACTTC. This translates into CASSLQVGSTYEQYF.

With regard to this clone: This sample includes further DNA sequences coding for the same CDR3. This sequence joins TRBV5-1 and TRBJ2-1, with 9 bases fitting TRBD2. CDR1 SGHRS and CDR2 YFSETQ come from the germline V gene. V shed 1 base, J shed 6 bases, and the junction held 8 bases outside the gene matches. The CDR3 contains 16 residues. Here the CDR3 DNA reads TGCGCCAGCAGCTTGCCTAGCGGGATGGTGGGCAATGAGCAGTTCTTC. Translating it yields CASSLPSGMVGNEQFF.

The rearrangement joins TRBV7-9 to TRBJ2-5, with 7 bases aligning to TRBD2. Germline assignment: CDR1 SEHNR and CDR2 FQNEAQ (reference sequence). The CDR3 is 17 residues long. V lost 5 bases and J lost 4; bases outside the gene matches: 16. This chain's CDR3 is CASSPLWGRALGETQYF. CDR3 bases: TGTGCCAGCAGCCCACTCTGGGGGAGGGCCTTGGGAGAGACCCAGTACTTC.

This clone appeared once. In nucleotides, the CDR3 is TGCGCCAGCAGCACTACAGGGGTGCCAGAAAAACTGTTTTTT. Translation: CASSTTGVPEKLFF. This chain uses TRBV5-1 with TRBJ1-4; TRBD1 aligns across 7 bases. CDR3 length equals 14 residues. The junction had 8 bases not matched to a gene; V was cut back by 4 bases and J by 8 bases. Germline V CDR1 and CDR2: SGHRS, YFSETQ.